This T cell receptor (beta chain) was recovered during a study of cytomegalovirus exposure and HLA in healthy donors. The wider study: Within the Caucasian-associated ancestry cluster were around 80% of the roughly 430 genotyped donors.

Vbeta (60) and Jbeta (13) primers were used in the PCR. The assay was immunoSEQ multiplex PCR, and TCRdb's table has in-frame clones only and misses some. The table shows nearly 200,000 clones, with approximately 87% occurring only once. The germline gives CDR1 LGHNT, CDR2 FRNRAP. The CDR3 spans 12 residues. Trimming removed 7 bases at V and 5 bases at J, with 11 bases between. The J gene is TRBJ2-5, the V gene TRBV12-5; D is uncertain. This clonotype was obtained from a man aged 25 to 40 in good health and CMV-seronegative. Sequenced sample: PBMCs. CDR3 bases: TGTGCTAGTGCCCTCTCCGGGGAGACCCAGTACTTC. Amino acid sequence: CASALSGETQYF.